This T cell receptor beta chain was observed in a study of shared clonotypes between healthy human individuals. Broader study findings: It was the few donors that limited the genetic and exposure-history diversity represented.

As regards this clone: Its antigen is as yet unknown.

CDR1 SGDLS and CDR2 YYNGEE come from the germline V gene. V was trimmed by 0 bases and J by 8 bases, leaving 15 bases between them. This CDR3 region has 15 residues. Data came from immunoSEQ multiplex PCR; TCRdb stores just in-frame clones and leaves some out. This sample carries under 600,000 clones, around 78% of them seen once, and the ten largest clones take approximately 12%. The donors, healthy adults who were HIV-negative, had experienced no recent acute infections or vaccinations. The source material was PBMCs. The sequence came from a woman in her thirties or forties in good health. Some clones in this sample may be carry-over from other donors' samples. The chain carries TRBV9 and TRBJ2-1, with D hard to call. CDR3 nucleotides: TGTGCCAGCAGCGTAGGGGGTAGCTTAGCCGATGAGCAGTTCTTC. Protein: CASSVGGSLADEQFF.